A selection of T cell receptor beta chains follows, all from one sample in a study of T cell repertoires in cytomegalovirus infection. These receptors lack a known antigen. Each CDR3 protein gets one entry after TCRdb re-called the reads with MiXCR. This sample yields about 700,000 distinct CDR3 sequences, of which 30% to 35% are seen a single time; about 18% belongs to the top ten. The input for sequencing was cultured PBMCs, taken from culture after CMV antigen stimulation. These receptors were collected from a human donor in good health (CMV status not recorded). Some clones in this sample may be carry-over from other donors' samples. Both conserved end residues are part of each CDR3. D genes are given only for firm matches. The size field is filled for only some rows; it gives once, few, many or a size class.

v_gene: TRBV7-6; j_gene: TRBJ2-7; abundance: few; d_gene: TRBD2; CDR3aa: CASSLARGLAAYEQYF; CDR3nt: TGTGCCAGCAGCTTAGCGAGGGGACTAGCGGCTTACGAGCAGTACTTC
v_gene: TRBV2; j_gene: TRBJ2-1; abundance: NA; d_gene: NA; CDR3aa: CASSWEGQVEFYNEQFF; CDR3nt: TGTGCCAGCAGTTGGGAGGGACAGGTAGAATTTTACAATGAGCAGTTCTTC
v_gene: TRBV7-2; j_gene: TRBJ1-1; abundance: many; d_gene: TRBD1; CDR3aa: CASSSTGGVTEAFF; CDR3nt: TGTGCCAGCAGCTCAACAGGGGGTGTCACTGAAGCTTTCTTT
v_gene: TRBV7-9; j_gene: TRBJ2-7; abundance: NA; d_gene: NA; CDR3aa: CASDEALAGEQYF; CDR3nt: TGTGCCAGCGACGAGGCTCTGGCTGGCGAGCAGTACTTC
v_gene: TRBV18; j_gene: TRBJ2-1; abundance: NA; d_gene: NA; CDR3aa: CASSPPGAGIYNEQFF; CDR3nt: TGTGCCAGCTCACCACCAGGGGCCGGAATATACAATGAGCAGTTCTTC
v_gene: TRBV4-3; j_gene: TRBJ2-3; abundance: few; d_gene: TRBD2; CDR3aa: CASSLGLLAGFTDTQYF; CDR3nt: TGCGCCAGCAGCTTGGGCCTCCTAGCGGGATTCACAGATACGCAGTATTTT
v_gene: TRBV20-1; j_gene: TRBJ2-5; abundance: NA; d_gene: NA; CDR3aa: CSANSQVQETQYF; CDR3nt: TGCAGTGCTAACAGCCAGGTCCAAGAGACCCAGTACTTC
v_gene: TRBV7-2; j_gene: TRBJ1-2; abundance: NA; d_gene: TRBD1; CDR3aa: CASSLGVGTGTDYGYTF; CDR3nt: TGTGCCAGCAGCTTAGGCGTTGGGACAGGGACTGACTATGGCTACACCTTC
v_gene: TRBV7-2; j_gene: TRBJ2-2; abundance: few; d_gene: TRBD2; CDR3aa: CASSLVVGLDLTGELFF; CDR3nt: TGTGCCAGCAGCTTAGTAGTGGGACTAGACCTCACCGGGGAGCTGTTTTTT
v_gene: TRBV2; j_gene: TRBJ2-1; abundance: NA; d_gene: TRBD1; CDR3aa: CASSGEGGEDEQFF; CDR3nt: TGTGCCAGCAGTGGCGAAGGGGGCGAGGATGAGCAGTTCTTC